What follows are 7 T cell receptor beta chains derived from one specimen sequenced in a study of T cell repertoires in aging, cancer and after chemotherapy. Rearranged V-D-J TRB sequences were amplified with a mixed TRB-A/B primer pool. TCRdb reprocessed the multiplex PCR reads via MiXCR and lists one record per CDR3 protein. The sample records 5,000 to 6,000 distinct CDR3 sequences, 25% to 30% being singletons. The template was genomic DNA from peripheral blood, not RNA. Sequenced input: blood. These receptors came from a human donor in good health.

This clonotype showed up just a few times. The rearrangement joins TRBV11-2 to TRBJ2-7, with D tentatively TRBD1 or TRBD2 (6 bases each). Germline V CDR1 and CDR2: SGHAT, FQNNGV. This CDR3 is built from 17 residues. Trimming shortened V by 2 bases and J by 6 bases, and 23 bases separated the two germline ends. The CDR3 region is CASSLLIRGQVIREQYF. The CDR3 DNA reads as TGTGCCAGCAGCTTATTAATCCGGGGGCAGGTTATTCGCGAGCAGTACTTC. Full variable domain (outside the CDR3, taken from reference TRBV11-2 and TRBJ2-7): EAGVAQSPRYKIIEKRQSVAFWCNPISGHATLYWYQQILGQGPKLLIQFQNNGVVDDSQLPKDRFSAERLKGVDSTLKIQPAKLEDSAVYLCASSLLIRGQVIREQYFGPGTRLTVT.

This clonotype counts as medium-sized. The rearrangement links TRBV6-1 to TRBJ2-1, with D perhaps matching TRBD1 (5 bases). V shed 9 bases and J shed 1 base, with 7 bases lying between them. CDR1 and CDR2 (germline): MNHNS, SASEGT. The CDR3 covers 12 residues. The CDR3 reads CASTGSYNEQFF. In DNA form, the CDR3 reads TGTGCCAGTACAGGATCCTACAATGAGCAGTTCTTC.

This clonotype appeared a single time. The chain employs TRBV5-4 and TRBJ2-4, with D uncertain. CDR1 is SGHNT and CDR2 is YYREEE in the germline V gene (reference sequence). This CDR3 region has 14 residues. V gave up 5 bases and J gave up 8 bases, with 17 bases separating them. DNA for the CDR3: TGTGCCAGCAGTGAAACGGGCAGGCAGTACATTCAGTACTTC. This encodes CASSETGRQYIQYF.

In its sample, this clonotype is medium-sized. This chain links TRBV6-2 or TRBV6-3 with TRBJ2-1; the D gene is possibly TRBD1 (6 bases). The germline V and J ends were trimmed by 0 bases and 4 bases, with 16 bases remaining between them. Per the germline V gene, CDR1 is MNHEY and CDR2 is SVGEGT. The CDR3 extends over 17 amino acids. The CDR3 bases are TGTGCCAGCAGTTACTCGGCCAGGGGCAGGTCTTACAATGAGCAGTTCTTC. Translating it yields CASSYSARGRSYNEQFF.

This clonotype was observed a handful of times. The chain joins TRBV12-3 or TRBV12-4 to TRBJ1-1, with TRBD1 as a possible D gene (6 bases). Trimming removed 1 base at V and 4 bases at J, with 19 bases between. CDR3 size: 17 residues. CDR3 in amino acids: CASSLVPPQGSGTEAFF. CDR3 coding DNA: TGTGCCAGCAGTTTAGTACCCCCACAGGGTTCGGGCACTGAAGCTTTCTTT.

This clonotype was found a few times. This CDR3 is CSARLSGSPYEQYF. The CDR3 DNA sequence: TGCAGTGCTAGACTTAGCGGGAGTCCCTACGAGCAGTACTTC. The J gene is TRBJ2-7, the V gene TRBV20-1, with 9 nucleotides matching TRBD2. V lost 2 bases, J lost 2 bases, and 4 bases stayed unmatched. The CDR3 sequence is 14 residues long. Germline V gene data show CDR1 as DFQATT and CDR2 as SNEGSKA (reference sequence).

This clonotype was seen a handful of times. The J gene is TRBJ1-3, the V gene TRBV12-3 or TRBV12-4; D might be TRBD1 (5 bases). Between the trimmed V and J ends, which lost 4 bases and 2 bases, there was a span of 12 bases. CDR3 length: 15 residues. This CDR3 reads CASSYGRAAGNTIYF. The CDR3 region has the DNA TGTGCCAGCAGTTACGGCAGGGCGGCTGGAAACACCATATATTTT.